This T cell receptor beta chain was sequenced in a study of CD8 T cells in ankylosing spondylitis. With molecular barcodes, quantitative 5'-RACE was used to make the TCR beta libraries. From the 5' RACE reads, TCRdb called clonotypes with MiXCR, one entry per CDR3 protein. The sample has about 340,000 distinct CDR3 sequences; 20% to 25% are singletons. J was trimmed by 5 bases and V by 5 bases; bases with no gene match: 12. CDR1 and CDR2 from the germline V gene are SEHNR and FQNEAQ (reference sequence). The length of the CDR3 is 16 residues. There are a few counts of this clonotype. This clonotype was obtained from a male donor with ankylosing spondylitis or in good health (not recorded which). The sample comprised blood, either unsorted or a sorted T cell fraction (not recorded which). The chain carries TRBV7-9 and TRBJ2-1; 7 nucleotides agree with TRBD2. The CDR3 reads CASSAVWAGVNNEQFF. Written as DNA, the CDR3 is TGTGCCAGCAGCGCCGTCTGGGCGGGGGTTAACAATGAGCAGTTCTTC. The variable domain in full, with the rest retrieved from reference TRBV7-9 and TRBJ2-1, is DTGVSQNPRHKITKRGQNVTFRCDPISEHNRLYWYRQTLGQGPEFLTYFQNEAQLEKSRLLSDRFSAERPKGSFSTLEIQRTEQGDSAMYLCASSAVWAGVNNEQFFGPGTRLTVL.